This TCR beta chain was sequenced in a study of beta chain features in type 1 diabetes. Study-level information: Examination of sorted cells across all samples involved over 95 million cells.

With respect to this clone: Its specificity is unknown.

This CDR3 is built from 15 residues. Germline V gene sequence: CDR1 GTSNPN, CDR2 SVGIG (reference sequence). Trimming took 0 bases from V and 6 from J, leaving 18 bases between them. General study findings and limits: Any HLA type influence on TCRB rearrangement was left unresolved here.

Every bit of the isolated RNA underwent reverse transcription, so sequencing read expressed TCRB transcripts. TCRdb keeps only in-frame clones here, not all; method: immunoSEQ multiplex PCR. The table records 200,000 to 250,000 clones, roughly 70% of them present only once. Purity exceeding 95% was reached by all sorted populations. This TCR came from a man aged 25-45 years in good health. Sample: naive CD4+ T cells from blood. The chain is built from TRBV30 and TRBJ2-7; possibly TRBD1 or TRBD2 for D (5 bases each). This CDR3 is CAWSVGTVEFGEQYF. CDR3 bases: TGTGCCTGGAGTGTTGGGACCGTGGAGTTTGGCGAGCAGTACTTC.